The sequence of this T cell receptor beta chain was determined in a study of technical replicates of blood from a few donors listed by TCRdb under 2017. A remark on this clone: Its target antigen remains unknown. Within one base of it there is no much larger clone, and no base qualities were kept.

Library prep was done by the immunoSEQ multiplex PCR assay. TCRdb obtained this table from immuneACCESS and retained in-frame rearrangements with V and J assigned. These tables miss some clones; where compared with another copy, unresolved V genes account for less than half of the shortfall, and the remainder is unexplained. This sample lists tens of thousands of clones; approximately 98% were detected once. The top ten clones comprise 0.22% of the sample. This receptor was obtained from a human donor in good health. Sequenced sample: T cells isolated from PBMCs.

The base sequence is TGCGCCAGCAGCCACGGACTAGCGGGAGAGATCGAGCAGTTCTTC. Its amino acids are CASSHGLAGEIEQFF. The V gene is TRBV4-1 and the J gene is TRBJ2-1; 13 central nucleotides agree with TRBD2. The CDR3 spans 15 residues, from the cysteine through the phenylalanine. The sequence is cut down to CDR3 DNA, 45 bases in frame from base 1. The germline V gene specifies MGHRA as CDR1 and YSYEKL as CDR2. V loses 3 bases at its end and J loses 10 bases; junction bases beyond the gene matches: 6.